The 14 T cell receptor beta chains below all came from one sample that was sequenced in a study of cytomegalovirus exposure and HLA in healthy donors. PCR amplification relied on 60 Vbeta primers (plus 13 Jbeta primers). TCRdb's copy holds only in-frame clones and misses some; the assay was immunoSEQ multiplex PCR. Among about 180,000 clones listed, less than 80% were seen once. What was sequenced was PBMCs. All receptors derive from a middle-aged woman in good health and CMV-seronegative.

This chain links TRBV6-5 with TRBJ1-1, with D hard to call. Germline V gene sequence: CDR1 MNHEY, CDR2 SVGAGI. This CDR3 contains 13 residues. Trimming stripped 0 bases from V and 11 bases from J, with 13 bases between. The CDR3 here is CASSYSKSGQAFF. CDR3 coding DNA: TGTGCCAGCAGTTACTCTAAAAGCGGTCAGGCTTTCTTT.

The rearrangement joins TRBV2 to TRBJ1-6, with D perhaps matching TRBD1 (6 bases). This CDR3 spans 15 amino acids. The germline CDR1 and CDR2 sequences are SNHLY and FYNNEI. The V end lost 0 bases, the J end lost 6 bases, and 9 bases lay between the germline ends. This CDR3 is CASSEAHRANSPLHF. In DNA, the CDR3 is TGTGCCAGCAGTGAAGCGCACAGGGCTAATTCACCCCTCCACTTT.

The chain joins TRBV5-6 to TRBJ1-2, with a tentative D call TRBD1 (6 bases). The V end lost 4 bases, the J end lost 3 bases, and 22 bases lay between the germline ends. CDR1 SGHDT and CDR2 YYEEEE come from the germline V gene. The CDR3 length is 17 residues. In DNA, the CDR3 is TGTGCCAGCAGCCCCAGGGGAACAGGATTAACATACTATGGCTACACCTTC. Translation: CASSPRGTGLTYYGYTF.

The V gene is TRBV18, the J gene TRBJ2-7; D remains unclear. The CDR3 covers 13 residues. The germline V and J ends were trimmed by 2 bases and 7 bases, with 12 bases remaining between them. Looked up from germline, CDR1 is KGHSH and CDR2 is LQKENI. CDR3 DNA sequence: TGTGCCAGCTCACCAGATCGACATCGGGAGCAGTACTTC. Its protein product is CASSPDRHREQYF.

This chain uses TRBV7-9 with TRBJ2-3, with 9 bases fitting TRBD1. The V and J ends lost 1 base and 6 bases, in that order; junction bases with no gene match: 5. CDR3 length: 15 residues. Germline CDR1 is SEHNR and CDR2 is FQNEAQ (reference sequence). The DNA for the CDR3 is TGTGCCAGCAGCTTAGGAACAGGGGGCGCGGATACGCAGTATTTT. Protein product: CASSLGTGGADTQYF.

This chain joins TRBV11-1 and TRBJ2-3; D perhaps matches TRBD2 (6 bases). V was pared by 3 bases and J by 0 bases, with 10 bases between. Germline V gene data show CDR1 as SGHAT and CDR2 as FQDESV (reference sequence). This CDR3 has 15 residues. CDR3 sequence: CASSLGGTSTDTQYF. CDR3 nucleotide sequence: TGTGCCAGCAGCTTGGGGGGAACTAGCACAGATACGCAGTATTTT. The variable domain in full, completed from reference TRBV11-1 and TRBJ2-3, reads EAEVAQSPRYKITEKSQAVAFWCDPISGHATLYWYRQILGQGPELLVQFQDESVVDDSQLPKDRFSAERLKGVDSTLKIQPAELGDSAMYLCASSLGGTSTDTQYFGPGTRLTVL.

The chain recombines TRBV7-9 with TRBJ2-1; 13 bases align to TRBD2. V was clipped by 4 bases and J by 4 bases; unmatched bases: 7. Looked up from germline, CDR1 is SEHNR and CDR2 is FQNEAQ (reference sequence). The CDR3 contains 17 residues. This chain's CDR3 is CASSSGGLAGSYNEQFF. In DNA, the CDR3 is TGTGCCAGCAGCTCGGGGGGACTAGCGGGGAGTTACAATGAGCAGTTCTTC.

Regarding this clone: The junction differs from germline at one of its ends, possibly a read error. The CDR3 region has the DNA TGTGCTAGCAGCTTAGGTCCCACCGCGGGTGCCCAGTACTTC. Translation: CASSLGPTAGAQYF. The V call is TRBV7-7, the J call TRBJ2-5; a weak D match, TRBD2 (5 bases). The CDR3 consists of 14 residues. Germline V CDR1 and CDR2: SSHAT, FNYEAQ (reference sequence). The complete variable domain, with remaining parts taken from reference TRBV7-7 and TRBJ2-5, reads GAGVSQSPRYKVTKRGQDVTLRCDPISSHATLYWYQQALGQGPEFLTYFNYEAQPDKSGLPSDRFSAERPEGSISTLTIQRTEQRDSAMYRCASSLGPTAGAQYFGPGTRLLVL.

The rearrangement uses TRBV5-4 and TRBJ2-7; 11 nucleotides line up with TRBD2. The CDR3 is 15 amino acids. The germline V gene encodes CDR1 SGHNT and CDR2 YYREEE (reference sequence). V was clipped by 0 bases and J by 4 bases; unmatched bases: 3. The CDR3 DNA reads as TGTGCCAGCAGCTTGGTAGGGACTAGCGGTTACGAGCAGTACTTC. Amino acid sequence: CASSLVGTSGYEQYF.

The chain joins TRBV7-2 to TRBJ2-3, with D unclear. CDR3 length: 14 residues. CDR1 is SGHTA, CDR2 FQGNSA, per germline. V lost 1 base and J lost 2, with 7 bases in between. In DNA, the CDR3 is TGTGCCAGCAGCTTAGACACAACCACAGATACGCAGTATTTT. Its protein product is CASSLDTTTDTQYF. Full variable domain (rest looked up from reference TRBV7-2 and TRBJ2-3): GAGVSQSPSNKVTEKGKDVELRCDPISGHTALYWYRQSLGQGLEFLIYFQGNSAPDKSGLPSDRFSAERTGGSVSTLTIQRTQQEDSAVYLCASSLDTTTDTQYFGPGTRLTVL.

The rearrangement joins TRBV19 to TRBJ2-2; 7 bases map to TRBD1. V lost 8 bases to trimming and J lost 7 bases; unmatched junction nucleotides: 10. The CDR3 loop spans 14 amino acids. Germline V gene data show CDR1 as LNHDA and CDR2 as SQIVND (reference sequence). In DNA form, the CDR3 reads TGTGCCAGTCGGAGAGACAGGGTTGGCGGGGAGCTGTTTTTT. Encoded protein: CASRRDRVGGELFF. The whole variable domain, remainder taken from reference TRBV19 and TRBJ2-2, is DGGITQSPKYLFRKEGQNVTLSCEQNLNHDAMYWYRQDPGQGLRLIYYSQIVNDFQKGDIAEGYSVSREKKESFPLTVTSAQKNPTAFYLCASRRDRVGGELFFGEGSRLTVL.

The V and J genes are TRBV6-5 and TRBJ1-1, with a possible D match to TRBD1 (5 bases). The CDR3 has 13 residues. In germline, CDR1 is MNHEY, CDR2 SVGAGI. Trimming took 4 bases from V and 3 from J, leaving 9 bases between them. The CDR3: CASSFLGDTEAFF. For the CDR3, the DNA is TGTGCCAGCAGTTTCCTAGGGGACACTGAAGCTTTCTTT.

The V gene is TRBV4-2, the J gene TRBJ1-2, with TRBD1 as a possible D gene (6 bases). V dropped 2 bases and J dropped 4 bases, with 17 bases sitting between them. This CDR3 region has 16 residues. The germline V gene has CDR1 LGHNA and CDR2 YNFKEQ. The CDR3 loop is CASSQLGQGGSYGYTF. The CDR3 region has the DNA TGTGCCAGCAGCCAATTGGGACAAGGGGGTTCCTATGGCTACACCTTC.

The chain joins TRBV18 to TRBJ1-1; D is unresolved. In germline, CDR1 is KGHSH, CDR2 LQKENI. Trimming removed 0 bases from V and 8 bases from J, with 13 bases in between. The CDR3 loop spans 14 amino acids. CDR3 bases: TGTGCCAGCTCACCACCCGGGGTACCCTTAGAAGCTTTCTTT. It specifies CASSPPGVPLEAFF. The full variable domain, with the rest looked up from reference TRBV18 and TRBJ1-1, is NAGVMQNPRHLVRRRGQEARLRCSPMKGHSHVYWYRQLPEEGLKFMVYLQKENIIDESGMPKERFSAEFPKEGPSILRIQQVVRGDSAAYFCASSPPGVPLEAFFGQGTRLTVV.